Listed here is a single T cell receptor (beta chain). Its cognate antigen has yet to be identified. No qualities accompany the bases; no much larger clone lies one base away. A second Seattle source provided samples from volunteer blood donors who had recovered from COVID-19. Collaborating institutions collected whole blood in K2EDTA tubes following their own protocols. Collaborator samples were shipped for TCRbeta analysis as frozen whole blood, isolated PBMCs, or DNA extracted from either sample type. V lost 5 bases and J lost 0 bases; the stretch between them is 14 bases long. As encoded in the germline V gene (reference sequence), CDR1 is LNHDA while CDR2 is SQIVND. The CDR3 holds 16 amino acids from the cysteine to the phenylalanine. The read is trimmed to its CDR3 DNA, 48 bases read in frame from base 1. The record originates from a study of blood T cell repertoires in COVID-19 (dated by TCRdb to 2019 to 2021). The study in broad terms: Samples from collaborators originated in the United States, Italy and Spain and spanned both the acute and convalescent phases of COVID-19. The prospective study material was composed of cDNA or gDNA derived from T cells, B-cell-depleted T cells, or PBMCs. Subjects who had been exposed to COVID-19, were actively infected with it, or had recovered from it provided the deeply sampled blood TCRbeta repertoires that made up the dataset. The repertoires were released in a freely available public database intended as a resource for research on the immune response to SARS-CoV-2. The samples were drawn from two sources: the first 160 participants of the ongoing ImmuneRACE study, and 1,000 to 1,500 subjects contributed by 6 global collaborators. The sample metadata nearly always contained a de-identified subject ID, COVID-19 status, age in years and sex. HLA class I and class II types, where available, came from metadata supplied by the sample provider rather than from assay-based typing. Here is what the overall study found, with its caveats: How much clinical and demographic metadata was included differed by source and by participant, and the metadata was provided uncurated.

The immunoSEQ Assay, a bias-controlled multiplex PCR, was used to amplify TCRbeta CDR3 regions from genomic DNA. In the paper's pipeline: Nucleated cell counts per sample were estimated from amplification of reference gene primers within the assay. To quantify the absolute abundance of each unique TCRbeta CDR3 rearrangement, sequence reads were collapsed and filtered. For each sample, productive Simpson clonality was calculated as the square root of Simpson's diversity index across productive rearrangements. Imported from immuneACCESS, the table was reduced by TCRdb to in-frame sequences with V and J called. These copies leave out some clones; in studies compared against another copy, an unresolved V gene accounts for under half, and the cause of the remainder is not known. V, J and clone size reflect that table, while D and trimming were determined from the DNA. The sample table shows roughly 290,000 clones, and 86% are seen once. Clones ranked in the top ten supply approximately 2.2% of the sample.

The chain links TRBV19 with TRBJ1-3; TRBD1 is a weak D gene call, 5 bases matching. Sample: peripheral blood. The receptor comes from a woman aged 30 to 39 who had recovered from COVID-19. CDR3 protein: CASSPKQVRSGNTIYF. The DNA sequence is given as TGTGCCAGTAGTCCGAAACAGGTCCGCTCTGGAAACACCATATATTTT.